This TCR beta chain came from a study of blood T cell repertoires in COVID-19. Study context: PBMCs, B-cell-depleted T cells, or T cells were the source of the cDNA or gDNA that made up the material.

The data were produced by immunoSEQ multiplex PCR, yet TCRdb's version contains in-frame clones alone and is incomplete. The sample includes under 350,000 clones, 85% to 90% of them seen just once. CDR1 is LNHDA, CDR2 SQIVND, per germline (reference sequence). The V gene lost 3 bases and the J gene lost 1 base, with 10 bases spanning the gap. The CDR3 covers 15 residues. The receptor was derived from a human donor in a cohort sampled during active COVID-19. The chain joins TRBV19 to TRBJ1-5; no reliable D call. Sequenced sample: peripheral blood. In DNA, the CDR3 is TGTGCCAGTAGTATCATGGCCAGGAGCAATCAGCCCCAGCATTTT. Encoded protein: CASSIMARSNQPQHF.